This is a list of T cell receptor beta chains from one sample in a study of response to subunit inactivated influenza vaccine. TCRdb reprocessed the RT-PCR reads with MiXCR, giving one entry per CDR3 protein. The repertoire holds 150,000 to 200,000 distinct CDR3 sequences, with about an eighth as singletons. These data also formed part of another study, on T cells expressing NK-cell markers.

This material consisted of CD8+ T cells sorted from PBMCs, taken roughly 12 days after vaccination. The receptors were gathered from a man aged 45-65 years who received an inactivated influenza vaccine. The CDR3 runs from the conserved cysteine through the conserved F or W. The D gene is left open where the match is weak. Only part of the rows carry a size: once, few, many, or a class if the clone is expanded.

v_call	clone_size	cdr3_length	d_call	j_call	cdr3_aa	cdr3_nt
TRBV11-2	few	15	TRBD2	TRBJ2-7	CASSLGAGVGYEQYF	TGTGCCAGCAGCTTAGGAGCGGGAGTAGGCTACGAGCAGTACTTC
TRBV4-3	-	17	TRBD1	TRBJ2-7	CASSQDNRDREGYEQYF	TGCGCCAGCAGCCAAGATAATAGGGACAGGGAGGGCTACGAGCAGTACTTC
TRBV20-1	few	14	TRBD2	TRBJ2-5	CSARVLAGEETQYF	TGCAGTGCTAGAGTACTAGCGGGAGAAGAGACCCAGTACTTC
TRBV6-5	-	12	-	TRBJ2-7	CASSRADYEQYF	TGTGCCAGTTCCCGGGCGGACTACGAGCAGTACTTC
TRBV7-9	-	17	-	TRBJ2-2	CASSLTGTGGRTGELFF	TGTGCCAGCAGCTTGACCGGGACCGGAGGTCGCACCGGGGAGCTGTTTTTT
TRBV15	-	17	-	TRBJ1-2	CATSREEWGFVNYGYTF	TGTGCCACCAGCAGAGAAGAGTGGGGGTTTGTTAACTATGGCTACACCTTC
TRBV28	few	18	-	TRBJ1-2	CASSLDASWDLPGYGYTF	TGTGCCAGCAGTTTAGACGCTAGTTGGGACCTTCCCGGGTATGGCTACACCTTC
TRBV5-1	-	14	-	TRBJ2-2	CASSLDEFTGELFF	TGCGCCAGCAGCTTGGATGAGTTCACCGGGGAGCTGTTTTTT
TRBV15	-	16	-	TRBJ2-3	CATSRELPDGTDTQYF	TGTGCCACCAGCAGAGAGTTGCCGGACGGCACAGATACGCAGTATTTT
TRBV9	-	18	TRBD2	TRBJ2-3	CASSSSGRPRDYTDTQYF	TGTGCCAGCAGCAGTAGCGGGAGACCCAGAGATTACACAGATACGCAGTATTTT
TRBV7-9	few	15	TRBD1	TRBJ2-3	CASSLDSDRRDTQYF	TGTGCCAGCAGCTTAGACTCGGACAGGAGAGATACGCAGTATTTT
TRBV10-3	few	14	TRBD2	TRBJ2-3	CAISLRLAEDTQYF	TGTGCCATCTCTCTGAGACTAGCAGAAGATACGCAGTATTTT
TRBV28	many	14	TRBD1	TRBJ2-7	CASSLGDRAYEQYF	TGTGCCAGCAGTTTAGGGGACAGGGCCTACGAGCAGTACTTC
TRBV6-5	few	15	TRBD1	TRBJ2-1	CASSSGTGWNNEQFF	TGTGCCAGCAGTTCCGGGACAGGGTGGAACAATGAGCAGTTCTTC
TRBV6-2/TRBV6-3	few	14	-	TRBJ2-1	CASSLPSSYNEQFF	TGTGCCAGCAGTTTGCCGAGCTCCTACAATGAGCAGTTCTTC
TRBV15	few	16	-	TRBJ2-2	CATSRDREGVTGELFF	TGTGCCACCAGCAGAGACAGGGAAGGGGTCACCGGGGAGCTGTTTTTT
TRBV9	-	13	-	TRBJ1-1	CASSETANTEAFF	TGTGCCAGCAGCGAAACAGCGAACACTGAAGCTTTCTTT
TRBV7-9	many	13	TRBD2	TRBJ2-7	CASSYSGLYEQYF	TGTGCCAGCAGCTATAGCGGGCTCTACGAGCAGTACTTC
TRBV4-1	-	14	-	TRBJ2-7	CASSQQQGRYEQYF	TGCGCCAGCAGCCAACAACAGGGGAGGTACGAGCAGTACTTC
TRBV4-2	few	15	-	TRBJ2-5	CASTPYGVRPETQYF	TGTGCCAGCACCCCCTACGGGGTGAGACCAGAGACCCAGTACTTC